A selection of T cell receptor beta chains follows, all from one sample in a study of T cell responses to AZD1222 COVID-19 vaccine. The method was immunoSEQ multiplex PCR; TCRdb's version includes in-frame clones alone and lacks a portion of them. The repertoire has some 150,000 clones, approximately 90% of them found once; the top ten carry 1.5%. Sequencing was performed on peripheral blood, taken 28 days after the second AZD1222 dose. The receptors stem from an adult who received the AZD1222 COVID-19 vaccine. Both conserved end residues are part of each CDR3. Each record gives: J gene, clone size, CDR3 length, D gene, V gene, CDR3 protein, CDR3 DNA. A D gene is named only where the DNA matches it firmly. Clone size is given for some rows only: seen once, a few or many times, or a class if the clone is expanded.

TRBJ2-2 | - | 15 | - | TRBV5-1 | CASRAREWNTGELFF | TGCGCCAGCCGGGCCCGAGAATGGAACACCGGGGAGCTGTTTTTT
TRBJ1-5 | once | 13 | - | TRBV29-1 | CSAPGIGNQPQHF | TGCAGCGCCCCCGGCATTGGGAATCAGCCCCAGCATTTT
TRBJ2-2 | - | 12 | - | TRBV6-5 | CASSSGTGELFF | TGTGCCAGCAGTTCGGGCACCGGGGAGCTGTTTTTT
TRBJ1-1 | - | 15 | TRBD1 | TRBV6-5 | CASSYTGTGNTEAFF | TGTGCCAGCAGCTATACCGGGACAGGGAACACTGAAGCTTTCTTT
TRBJ2-1 | - | 15 | - | TRBV7-9 | CASSHPLGQTNEQFF | TGTGCCAGCAGCCACCCCCTCGGGCAGACCAATGAGCAGTTCTTC
TRBJ1-1 | - | 13 | - | TRBV7-9 | CASSFTEYTEAFF | TGTGCCAGCAGCTTTACAGAATACACTGAAGCTTTCTTT
TRBJ2-5 | - | 14 | - | TRBV15 | CATGGRDYQETQYF | TGTGCCACGGGTGGACGAGACTACCAAGAGACCCAGTACTTC
TRBJ2-3 | - | 16 | - | TRBV6-5 | CASSLEGGLRTDTQYF | TGTGCCAGCAGTTTAGAGGGGGGCTTGAGAACAGATACGCAGTATTTT
TRBJ1-4 | - | 15 | TRBD1 | TRBV14 | CASSQGQGVREKLFF | TGTGCCAGCAGCCAAGGACAGGGGGTTCGTGAAAAACTGTTTTTT
TRBJ1-4 | - | 18 | TRBD1 | TRBV7-9 | CASSSLRDRSTYREKLFF | TGTGCCAGCAGCTCCCTCCGGGACAGGTCCACCTACAGGGAAAAACTGTTTTTT
TRBJ2-1 | - | 14 | TRBD1 | TRBV15 | CATSNQPTGDEQFF | TGTGCCACCAGCAACCAACCGACAGGGGATGAGCAGTTCTTC
TRBJ2-3 | - | 14 | TRBD2 | TRBV7-9 | CASMGTRVTDTQYF | TGTGCCAGCATGGGGACTAGGGTGACAGATACGCAGTATTTT
TRBJ1-4 | few | 14 | - | TRBV6-1 | CASSEPGTNEKLFF | TGTGCCAGCAGTGAACCGGGCACTAATGAAAAACTGTTTTTT
TRBJ1-5 | - | 15 | - | TRBV9 | CASNRLGGSNQPQHF | TGTGCCAGCAACCGACTAGGGGGATCGAATCAGCCCCAGCATTTT
TRBJ2-1 | - | 16 | TRBD2 | TRBV7-9 | CASSLALSGVGGEQFF | TGTGCCAGCAGCTTAGCTCTCAGCGGGGTGGGGGGTGAGCAGTTCTTC
TRBJ2-6 | - | 15 | TRBD1 | TRBV9 | CASSVRGQGANVLTF | TGTGCCAGCAGCGTGAGGGGGCAAGGGGCCAACGTCCTGACTTTC
TRBJ1-2 | - | 16 | TRBD1 | TRBV5-6 | CASSLLGDRGQYGYTF | TGTGCCAGCAGCTTGCTCGGAGACAGGGGGCAATATGGCTACACCTTC
TRBJ1-1 | - | 15 | - | TRBV6-5 | CASSYSRASNTEAFF | TGTGCCAGCAGTTACTCGAGAGCCAGCAACACTGAAGCTTTCTTT
TRBJ2-5 | - | 15 | TRBD2 | TRBV19 | CASSTGEGGRETQYF | TGTGCCAGTAGTACCGGGGAGGGAGGAAGAGAGACCCAGTACTTC
TRBJ1-3 | once | 16 | - | TRBV9 | CASSPEGGRSGNTIYF | TGTGCCAGCAGCCCGGAGGGCGGACGTTCTGGAAACACCATATATTTT
TRBJ1-3 | - | 17 | - | TRBV6-6 | CASSRLTGRSSGNTIYF | TGTGCCAGCAGTCGCTTAACAGGGAGGAGTTCTGGAAACACCATATATTTT
TRBJ2-4 | - | 15 | - | TRBV28 | CASSLGGAGKNIQYF | TGTGCCAGCAGTTTAGGGGGCGCGGGCAAAAACATTCAGTACTTC
TRBJ1-2 | - | 15 | TRBD1 | TRBV4-1 | CASAIGQGAIYGYTF | TGCGCCAGTGCCATTGGACAGGGAGCCATCTATGGCTACACCTTC
TRBJ2-1 | - | 14 | - | TRBV6-1 | CASSEGRIYNEQFF | TGTGCCAGCAGTGAGGGACGAATATACAATGAGCAGTTCTTC
TRBJ2-3 | - | 15 | TRBD2 | TRBV30 | CAWSVLGLAGDTQYF | TGTGCCTGGAGTGTACTGGGACTAGCCGGAGATACGCAGTATTTT
TRBJ1-2 | - | 12 | - | TRBV3-1/TRBV3-2 | CASSLRDYGYTF | TGTGCCAGCAGCCTACGGGATTATGGCTACACCTTC
TRBJ2-4 | once | 17 | - | TRBV4-1 | CASSQNGPGSDKNIQYF | TGCGCCAGCAGCCAAAACGGCCCAGGGTCCGACAAAAACATTCAGTACTTC
TRBJ1-3 | - | 14 | - | TRBV14 | CASSRLRSGNTIYF | TGTGCCAGCAGCCGGTTACGGTCAGGGAACACCATATATTTT
TRBJ2-2 | - | 15 | - | TRBV7-8 | CASSLRQLNTGELFF | TGTGCCAGCAGCTTACGACAGCTGAACACCGGGGAGCTGTTTTTT
TRBJ2-3 | - | 15 | - | TRBV28 | CASSLVGRVADTQYF | TGTGCCAGCAGTTTAGTGGGAAGAGTGGCAGATACGCAGTATTTT
TRBJ1-1 | - | 19 | TRBD1 | TRBV15 | CATSRVPPVRGTLDTEAFF | TGTGCCACCAGCAGAGTTCCCCCCGTCAGGGGGACTTTGGACACTGAAGCTTTCTTT
TRBJ2-3 | - | 14 | - | TRBV4-1 | CASSTRVHTDTQYF | TGCGCCAGCAGTACCCGGGTGCACACAGATACGCAGTATTTT
TRBJ2-1 | - | 17 | TRBD2 | TRBV19 | CASSIKAGGGIYNEQFF | TGTGCCAGTAGTATAAAGGCCGGCGGGGGGATCTACAATGAGCAGTTCTTC
TRBJ2-5 | - | 13 | TRBD2 | TRBV3-1/TRBV3-2 | CASSPLAGETQYF | TGTGCCAGCAGCCCCCTAGCGGGAGAGACCCAGTACTTC
TRBJ1-5 | - | 15 | TRBD1 | TRBV18 | CASSLGTAANQPQHF | TGTGCCAGCTCACTTGGGACAGCCGCCAATCAGCCCCAGCATTTT
TRBJ1-2 | - | 13 | - | TRBV27 | CASRLSSSYGYTF | TGTGCCAGCAGATTGTCGAGTAGCTATGGCTACACCTTC
TRBJ2-7 | - | 13 | - | TRBV5-1 | CASSRARSYEQYF | TGCGCCAGCAGCAGGGCCAGGTCCTACGAGCAGTACTTC
TRBJ2-5 | - | 11 | - | TRBV9 | CASSTLGTQYF | TGTGCCAGCAGCACCCTCGGGACCCAGTACTTC
TRBJ1-6 | once | 15 | TRBD1 | TRBV7-9 | CASSLGDRDGAPLHF | TGTGCCAGCAGCTTAGGGGACAGGGACGGGGCACCCCTCCACTTT
TRBJ1-1 | - | 16 | TRBD1 | TRBV5-1 | CASSLEIRGRGTEAFF | TGCGCCAGCAGCTTGGAAATCAGGGGGCGAGGGACTGAAGCTTTCTTT
TRBJ1-1 | - | 15 | - | TRBV15 | CATSRDFQVRLGVFF | TGTGCCACCAGCAGAGATTTCCAGGTCAGGCTCGGGGTTTTCTTT
TRBJ2-5 | - | 13 | - | TRBV28 | CASSGDTRETQYF | TGTGCCAGCAGTGGGGACACGAGGGAGACCCAGTACTTC
TRBJ2-2 | once | 16 | TRBD2 | TRBV5-1 | CASSLESLAGTGELFF | TGCGCCAGCAGCTTGGAAAGTTTAGCGGGCACCGGGGAGCTGTTTTTT
TRBJ2-7 | - | 14 | - | TRBV7-8 | CASLLEPRSYEQYF | TGTGCCAGCCTACTTGAGCCCCGCTCCTACGAGCAGTACTTC
TRBJ2-1 | once | 16 | - | TRBV27 | CASSPRPGGSGNEQFF | TGTGCCAGCAGTCCCCGCCCAGGTGGGTCGGGCAATGAGCAGTTCTTC
TRBJ2-7 | few | 14 | - | TRBV3-1/TRBV3-2 | CASSYTGPTYEQYF | TGTGCCAGCAGCTACACGGGACCGACCTACGAGCAGTACTTC
TRBJ2-7 | - | 15 | - | TRBV3-1/TRBV3-2 | CASSQAGASSYEQYF | TGTGCCAGCAGCCAGGCGGGCGCCAGCTCCTACGAGCAGTACTTC
TRBJ2-7 | - | 14 | TRBD2 | TRBV5-1 | CASRLTSGSYEQYF | TGCGCCAGCAGACTGACTAGCGGAAGCTACGAGCAGTACTTC
TRBJ1-5 | - | 14 | - | TRBV30 | CAWSSGIGNQPQHF | TGTGCCTGGAGTTCTGGGATTGGCAATCAGCCCCAGCATTTT
TRBJ1-5 | few | 15 | TRBD1 | TRBV25-1 | CASSDRDRERQPQHF | TGTGCCAGCAGTGACCGGGACAGGGAAAGGCAGCCCCAGCATTTT
TRBJ1-5 | - | 13 | - | TRBV7-2 | CASSAGWYQPQHF | TGTGCCAGCAGCGCGGGGTGGTATCAGCCCCAGCATTTT
TRBJ1-2 | - | 14 | - | TRBV29-1 | CSVVPHYRVDGYTF | TGCAGCGTTGTCCCCCACTACAGGGTTGATGGCTACACCTTC
TRBJ1-6 | once | 10 | - | TRBV9 | CASSGKHLHF | TGTGCCAGCAGCGGAAAACACCTCCACTTT
TRBJ2-7 | once | 13 | - | TRBV12-5 | CASGLHLSYEQYF | TGTGCTAGTGGGCTTCATCTCTCCTACGAGCAGTACTTC
TRBJ2-1 | - | 17 | TRBD2 | TRBV27 | CASSSGRDGRTYNEQFF | TGTGCCAGCAGTTCGGGTCGGGACGGGAGGACCTACAATGAGCAGTTCTTC